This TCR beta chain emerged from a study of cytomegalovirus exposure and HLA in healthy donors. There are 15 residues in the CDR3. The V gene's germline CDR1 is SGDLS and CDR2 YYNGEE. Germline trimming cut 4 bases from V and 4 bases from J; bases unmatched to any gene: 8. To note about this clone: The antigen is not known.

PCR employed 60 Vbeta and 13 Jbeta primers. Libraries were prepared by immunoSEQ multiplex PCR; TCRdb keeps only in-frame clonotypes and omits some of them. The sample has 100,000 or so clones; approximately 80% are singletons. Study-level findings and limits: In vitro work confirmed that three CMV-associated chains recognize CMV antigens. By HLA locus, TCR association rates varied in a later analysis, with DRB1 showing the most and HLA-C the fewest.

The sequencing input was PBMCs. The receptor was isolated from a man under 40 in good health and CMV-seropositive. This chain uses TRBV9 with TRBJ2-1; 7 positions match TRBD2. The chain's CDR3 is CASSLHRGGYNEQFF. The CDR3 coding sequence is TGTGCCAGCAGCCTTCATCGGGGAGGGTACAATGAGCAGTTCTTC.